Each of the 16 T cell receptor beta chains below was sequenced from the same sample in a study of cytomegalovirus exposure and HLA in healthy donors. PCR was performed using 60 Vbeta and 13 Jbeta primers. Assay: immunoSEQ multiplex PCR; the TCRdb copy retains only in-frame clones and omits some. The sample lists 110,000 to 150,000 clones; approximately 82% were seen once. Source material: PBMCs. The origin of the receptors is a man between 18 and 35 years old in good health and CMV-seropositive.

The chain is built from TRBV29-1 and TRBJ1-2; D is possibly TRBD1 (6 bases). Trimming pared 2 bases from V and 3 bases from J, leaving 10 bases between. CDR1 is SQVTM, CDR2 ANQGSEA, per germline. The CDR3 has 13 amino acids. Written as DNA, the CDR3 is TGCAGCGTTGAACACAGGGTCGACTATGGCTACACCTTC. It codes for CSVEHRVDYGYTF.

This chain links TRBV6-1 with TRBJ1-2; no firm D call. This CDR3 is 14 amino acids long. Trimming took 0 bases from V and 2 from J, leaving 7 bases between them. Germline loops: CDR1 MNHNS, CDR2 SASEGT. CDR3 in DNA: TGTGCCAGCAGTGAAGCACAGCTCAACTATGGCTACACCTTC. Its protein is CASSEAQLNYGYTF.

The CDR3 DNA follows: TGTGCCAGTATGATGGGCCTCAATGAGCAGTTCTTC. The encoded protein is CASMMGLNEQFF. The chain links TRBV19 to TRBJ2-1; D is unresolved. Trimming cost V 7 bases and J 6 bases, with 10 bases left between them. From germline, CDR1 is LNHDA and CDR2 SQIVND (reference sequence). There are 12 residues in the CDR3.

This chain links TRBV14 with TRBJ2-7; unclear D gene. Germline V gene data show CDR1 as SGHDN and CDR2 as FVKESK. CDR3 length: 16 amino acids. The V end lost 0 bases, the J end lost 2 bases, and 14 bases lay between the germline ends. CDR3 amino acids: CASSQDLAAATYEQYF. CDR3 sequence (DNA): TGTGCCAGCAGCCAAGATCTGGCCGCGGCTACCTACGAGCAGTACTTC.

This clone was counted only a few times. This chain joins TRBV27 and TRBJ1-2; D remains unclear. Germline V lookup: CDR1 MNHEY, CDR2 SMNVEV (reference sequence). The CDR3 has 11 residues. V was clipped by 5 bases and J by 3 bases, with 4 bases between them. The CDR3 loop reads CASSNYYGYTF. CDR3 DNA sequence: TGTGCCAGCAGTAACTACTATGGCTACACCTTC.

This sequence joins TRBV29-1 and TRBJ2-7, with a tentative D call TRBD1 (6 bases). Per germline, CDR1 SQVTM and CDR2 ANQGSEA. CDR3 length: 11 residues. With 6 bases removed from V and 6 bases from J, the gap between germline ends came to 12 bases. CDR3 DNA: TGCAGCGTCGTAACAGGGCCCGAGCAGTACTTC. Its translation: CSVVTGPEQYF.

This chain uses TRBV28 with TRBJ2-4; the D gene is possibly TRBD2 (6 bases). V lost 2 bases, J lost 7 bases, and 21 bases lay in between. The CDR3 is 17 amino acids. Germline loops: CDR1 MDHEN, CDR2 SYDVKM. Here the CDR3 DNA reads TGTGCCAGCAGTTTAGGAGGAGGGCTGGGACGGGGTAACATTCAGTACTTC. Translation gives CASSLGGGLGRGNIQYF.

The chain is built from TRBV9 and TRBJ2-2, with 8 bases matching TRBD2. This CDR3 is 17 amino acids long. CDR1 and CDR2 (germline): SGDLS, YYNGEE. J gave up 5 bases and V 0 bases, and 9 bases lay outside the gene matches. The CDR3: CASSVGGLAGLTGELFF. Here the CDR3 DNA reads TGTGCCAGCAGCGTAGGAGGGCTAGCGGGCCTAACCGGGGAGCTGTTTTTT.

V gene TRBV4-1 combines with J gene TRBJ2-7, with D possibly TRBD2 on 6 matching bases. V was cut by 1 base and J by 0 bases, with 13 bases left in between. This CDR3 spans 16 amino acids. CDR1 is MGHRA and CDR2 is YSYEKL in the germline V gene. CDR3 amino acids: CASSQGSADYSYEQYF. The CDR3 DNA is TGCGCCAGCAGCCAAGGGTCAGCGGACTACTCCTACGAGCAGTACTTC.

The chain uses TRBV7-2 and TRBJ2-7, with TRBD1 matching over 9 bases. The CDR3 covers 15 residues. Per the germline V gene, CDR1 is SGHTA and CDR2 is FQGNSA. The trim removed 5 bases at V and 3 bases at J, leaving 8 bases unmatched. Here the CDR3 DNA reads TGTGCCAGCAGCACTCAGACAGGGGGTTACTACGAGCAGTACTTC. This codes for CASSTQTGGYYEQYF.

The J gene is TRBJ1-2, the V gene TRBV19, with D possibly being TRBD1 (5 bases). Trimming pared 7 bases from V and 3 bases from J, leaving 9 bases between. The CDR3 loop spans 12 amino acids. Germline values: CDR1 LNHDA, CDR2 SQIVND (reference sequence). This CDR3 reads CASIQGYYGYTF. CDR3 coding DNA: TGTGCCAGTATCCAGGGATACTATGGCTACACCTTC.

This clone has a single count. The chain has TRBV29-1 and TRBJ2-3, with D unresolved. Germline-derived CDR1 and CDR2 are SQVTM and ANQGSEA. V lost 7 bases and J lost 3, with 17 bases in between. The CDR3 totals 14 residues. CDR3: CSAAFRLGTDTQYF. CDR3 in DNA: TGCAGCGCCGCGTTTCGGCTAGGAACAGATACGCAGTATTTT.

The CDR3 loop is CASSRDRGPEAFF. The CDR3 bases are TGCGCCAGCTCCCGGGACAGGGGGCCTGAAGCTTTCTTT. The V gene is TRBV5-1, the J gene TRBJ1-1, with 12 bases identical to TRBD1. The junction had 4 bases not matched to a gene; V was cut back by 7 bases and J by 6 bases. CDR1 SGHRS and CDR2 YFSETQ come from the germline V gene. This CDR3 spans 13 amino acids. The complete variable domain, with remaining parts taken from reference TRBV5-1 and TRBJ1-1, reads KAGVTQTPRYLIKTRGQQVTLSCSPISGHRSVSWYQQTPGQGLQFLFEYFSETQRNKGNFPGRFSGRQFSNSRSEMNVSTLELGDSALYLCASSRDRGPEAFFGQGTRLTVV.

This chain links TRBV28 with TRBJ2-7; no clear D gene. The V gene lost 5 bases and the J gene lost 2 bases, with 10 bases spanning the gap. In germline, CDR1 is MDHEN, CDR2 SYDVKM. The CDR3 has 13 residues. In DNA, the CDR3 is TGTGCCAGCAGTGACTCGGTTCCCTACGAGCAGTACTTC. Translation: CASSDSVPYEQYF. The full variable domain, its missing parts supplied by reference TRBV28 and TRBJ2-7, is DVKVTQSSRYLVKRTGEKVFLECVQDMDHENMFWYRQDPGLGLRLIYFSYDVKMKEKGDIPEGYSVSREKKERFSLILESASTNQTSMYLCASSDSVPYEQYFGPGTRLTVT.

This chain joins TRBV30 and TRBJ2-1, with 13 bases fitting TRBD2. From germline, CDR1 is GTSNPN and CDR2 SVGIG (reference sequence). V shed 1 base, J shed 12 bases, and the junction held 9 bases outside the gene matches. This CDR3 contains 15 residues. The CDR3 DNA sequence: TGTGCCTGGAGTGCGGGACTAGCGGGACTTCGGCGGCAGTTCTTC. As protein: CAWSAGLAGLRRQFF.

This chain links TRBV11-1 with TRBJ1-1; D unclear. Germline CDR1 SGHAT, CDR2 FQDESV (reference sequence). The V end was cut by 5 bases, the J end by 1 base, with 8 bases between. The CDR3 has 13 residues. The CDR3 nucleotides are TGTGCCAGCAGCCGGGCGGGGAACACTGAAGCTTTCTTT. It translates to CASSRAGNTEAFF.